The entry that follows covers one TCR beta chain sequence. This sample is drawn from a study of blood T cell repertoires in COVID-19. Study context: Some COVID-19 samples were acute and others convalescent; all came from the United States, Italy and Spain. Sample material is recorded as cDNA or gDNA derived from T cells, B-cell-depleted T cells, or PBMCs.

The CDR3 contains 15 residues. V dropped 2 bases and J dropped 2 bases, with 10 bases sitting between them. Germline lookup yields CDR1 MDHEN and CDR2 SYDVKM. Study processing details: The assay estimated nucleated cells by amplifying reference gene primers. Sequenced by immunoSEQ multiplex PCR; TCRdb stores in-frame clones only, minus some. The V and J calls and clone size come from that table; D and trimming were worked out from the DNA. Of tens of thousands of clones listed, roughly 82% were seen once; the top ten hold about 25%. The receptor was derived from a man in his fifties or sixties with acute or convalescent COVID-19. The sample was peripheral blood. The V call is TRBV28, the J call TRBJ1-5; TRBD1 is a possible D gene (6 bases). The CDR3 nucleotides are TGTGCCAGCAGTTTAGGGGGGGCCGGCAATCAGCCCCAGCATTTT. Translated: CASSLGGAGNQPQHF. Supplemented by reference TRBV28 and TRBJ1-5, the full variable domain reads DVKVTQSSRYLVKRTGEKVFLECVQDMDHENMFWYRQDPGLGLRLIYFSYDVKMKEKGDIPEGYSVSREKKERFSLILESASTNQTSMYLCASSLGGAGNQPQHFGDGTRLSIL.